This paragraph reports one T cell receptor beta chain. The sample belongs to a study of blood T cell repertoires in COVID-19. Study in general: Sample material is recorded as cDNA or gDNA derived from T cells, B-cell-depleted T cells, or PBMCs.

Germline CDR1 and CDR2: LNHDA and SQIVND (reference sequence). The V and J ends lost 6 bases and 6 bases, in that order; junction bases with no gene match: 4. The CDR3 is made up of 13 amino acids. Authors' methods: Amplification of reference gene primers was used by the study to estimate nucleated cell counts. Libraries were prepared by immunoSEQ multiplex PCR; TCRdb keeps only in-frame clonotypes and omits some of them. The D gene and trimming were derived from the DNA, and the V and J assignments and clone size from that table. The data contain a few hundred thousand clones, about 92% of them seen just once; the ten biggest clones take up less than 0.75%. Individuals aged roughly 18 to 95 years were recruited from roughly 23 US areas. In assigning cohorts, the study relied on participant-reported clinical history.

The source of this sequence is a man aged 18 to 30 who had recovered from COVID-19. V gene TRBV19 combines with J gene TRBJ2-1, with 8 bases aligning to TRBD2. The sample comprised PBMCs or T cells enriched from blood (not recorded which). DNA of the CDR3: TGTGCCAGTAGAACCGGGACTAGCAATGAGCAGTTCTTC. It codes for CASRTGTSNEQFF.